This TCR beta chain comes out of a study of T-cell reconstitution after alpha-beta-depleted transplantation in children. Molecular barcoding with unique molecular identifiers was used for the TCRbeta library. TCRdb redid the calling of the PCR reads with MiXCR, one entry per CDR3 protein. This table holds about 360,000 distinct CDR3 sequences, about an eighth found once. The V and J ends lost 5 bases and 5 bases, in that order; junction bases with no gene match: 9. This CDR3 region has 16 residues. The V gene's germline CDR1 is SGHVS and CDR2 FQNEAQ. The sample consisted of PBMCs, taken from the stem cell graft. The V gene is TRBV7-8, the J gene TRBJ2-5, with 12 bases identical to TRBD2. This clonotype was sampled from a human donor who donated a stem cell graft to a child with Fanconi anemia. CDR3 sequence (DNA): TGTGCCAGCAGCCTTGGACTAGCGGGGACCCAGGAGACCCAGTACTTC. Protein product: CASSLGLAGTQETQYF.